The 2 T cell receptor beta chains listed next were all sequenced from one sample in a study of T-cell memory formation after mild COVID-19 (dated by TCRdb to the early 2020s). Library preparation employed 5' RACE. Sequenced using an Illumina NovaSeq 6000. Clones were called with MiXCR by TCRdb after fastp trimmed the public reads at Q25, and only in-frame beta chains were retained. CDR3 protein sequences are deduplicated, and each keeps its most common genes and DNA. This sample is represented by under 550,000 distinct CDR3 sequences; 15% to 20% of them were singletons. The leading ten clones occupy roughly 12% of the sample. The specimen was PBMCs or a T cell subset sorted from them (not recorded which). The receptors shown here come from an adult woman who had mild COVID-19 (a few samples of this study predate the infection). The sample titles of this study are shuffled in the database, so cell type and time point are left out; the donor was told from shared clones.

The chain joins TRBV28 to TRBJ2-1; D is uncertain. The germline gives CDR1 MDHEN, CDR2 SYDVKM. The CDR3 is 13 amino acids. The V and J ends lost 3 bases and 7 bases respectively, with 10 bases between them. CDR3 DNA sequence: TGTGCCAGCAGTTTGATTAGCCTTAATGAGCAGTTCTTC. Translated: CASSLISLNEQFF. Complete variable domain (other parts from reference TRBV28 and TRBJ2-1): DVKVTQSSRYLVKRTGEKVFLECVQDMDHENMFWYRQDPGLGLRLIYFSYDVKMKEKGDIPEGYSVSREKKERFSLILESASTNQTSMYLCASSLISLNEQFFGPGTRLTVL.

This clonotype has a handful of counts. V gene TRBV4-3 combines with J gene TRBJ1-5; 9 bases are shared with TRBD1. CDR3 length: 15 residues. CDR1 LGHNA and CDR2 YSLEER come from the germline V gene. V gave up 4 bases and J gave up 2 bases; unmatched junction bases: 3. CDR3 nucleotide sequence: TGCGCCAGCAGCCGGGGACAGGGAGGCAATCAGCCCCAGCATTTT. It specifies CASSRGQGGNQPQHF.